The source of this T cell receptor (beta chain) is a study of T-cell reconstitution after alpha-beta-depleted transplantation in children. Trimming at V came to 8 bases and at J to 0 bases, leaving 1 base not matched to a gene. This CDR3 is 14 amino acids long. Germline loops: CDR1 LNHNV, CDR2 YYDKDF (reference sequence). Unique molecular identifiers were used in preparing the TCRbeta library. TCRdb recomputed calls from the PCR reads with MiXCR, one row per CDR3 protein. Of some 520,000 distinct CDR3 sequences in the sample, 32% are singletons; the top ten hold around 2.5%. The rearrangement joins TRBV15 to TRBJ2-6, with TRBD2 matching 7 bases. This specimen consisted of PBMCs from the stem cell graft donor, obtained from the stem cell graft. This sequence originates from a human donor who donated a stem cell graft to a child with aplastic anemia. CDR3 in amino acids: CATGGGSGANVLTF. CDR3 DNA sequence: TGTGCCACCGGGGGGGGCTCTGGGGCCAACGTCCTGACTTTC.